This T cell receptor (beta chain) was sequenced during a study of shared clonotypes between healthy human individuals. For the study at large: CD4 naive and CD4 memory each took three plates per donor, while CD8 naive took two and CD8 memory one. Findings and caveats of the study: Non-shared clonotypes were found to have lower generation probabilities than the clonotypes that were shared by all four of the sorted-subset donors. The sharing of about 5.3% of naive CD4 clonotypes was seen across a handful of donors.

Regarding this clone: Antigen specificity is unknown.

Each PCR replicate from the sorted subsets contained about 200 ng DNA, which is tens of thousands of T cell genomes. Here immunoSEQ multiplex PCR was the method, and the copy in TCRdb shows in-frame clones only, minus some. The table lists about 2.4 million clones, roughly 93% of them singletons. V gave up 1 base and J gave up 7 bases, with 19 bases separating them. Germline loops: CDR1 SGHTA, CDR2 FQGNSA. The CDR3 is made up of 16 amino acids. This chain joins TRBV7-2 and TRBJ1-2, with a tentative D call TRBD1 (5 bases). Sequencing was carried out using naive CD4+ T cells from PBMCs. Subset of the sample: CD45RA+ positively selected. This sequence originates from a man between 18 and 29 years old in good health. Some clones in this sample may be carry-over from other donors' samples. The CDR3: CASSLGWGERAGGYTF. The CDR3 nucleotides are TGTGCCAGCAGCTTAGGGTGGGGCGAAAGGGCCGGTGGCTACACCTTC.